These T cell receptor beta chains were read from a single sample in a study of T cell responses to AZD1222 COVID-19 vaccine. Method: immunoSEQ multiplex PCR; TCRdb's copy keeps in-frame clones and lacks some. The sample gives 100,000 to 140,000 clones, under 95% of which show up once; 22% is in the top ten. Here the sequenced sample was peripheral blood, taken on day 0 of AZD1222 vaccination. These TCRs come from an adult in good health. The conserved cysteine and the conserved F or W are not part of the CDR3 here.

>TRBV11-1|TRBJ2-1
ASSAAGQGLYNEQF
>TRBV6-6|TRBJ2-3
ASSPTGQMVPYTDTQY
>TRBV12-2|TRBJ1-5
ASRRRGDQPQH
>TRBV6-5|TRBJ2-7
ASSYRDKTYEQY
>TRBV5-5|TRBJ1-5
ASSFREGQPQH
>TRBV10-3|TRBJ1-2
AINGAQDRDPT
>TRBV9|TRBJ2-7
ASSVGLEGPGHSSYEQY
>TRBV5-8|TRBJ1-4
ASRVHIEKLF
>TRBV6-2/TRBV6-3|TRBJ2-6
ASSFVTGNSGANVLT
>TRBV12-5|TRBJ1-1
ASGLPGIVTEAF
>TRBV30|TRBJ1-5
AWSGTSLGQPQH
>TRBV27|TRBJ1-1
ASRSGGQRRTEAF
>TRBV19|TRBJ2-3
ASRLGGADTQY
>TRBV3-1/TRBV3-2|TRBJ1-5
ASSMRTGRGQPQH
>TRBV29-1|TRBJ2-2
SVDPRGTGELF
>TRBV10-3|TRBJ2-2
AMSRTGGYTGELF
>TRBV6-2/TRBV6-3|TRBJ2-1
ASSPRPQAEEQF
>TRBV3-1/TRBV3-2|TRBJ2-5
ASSQVRLAAETQY